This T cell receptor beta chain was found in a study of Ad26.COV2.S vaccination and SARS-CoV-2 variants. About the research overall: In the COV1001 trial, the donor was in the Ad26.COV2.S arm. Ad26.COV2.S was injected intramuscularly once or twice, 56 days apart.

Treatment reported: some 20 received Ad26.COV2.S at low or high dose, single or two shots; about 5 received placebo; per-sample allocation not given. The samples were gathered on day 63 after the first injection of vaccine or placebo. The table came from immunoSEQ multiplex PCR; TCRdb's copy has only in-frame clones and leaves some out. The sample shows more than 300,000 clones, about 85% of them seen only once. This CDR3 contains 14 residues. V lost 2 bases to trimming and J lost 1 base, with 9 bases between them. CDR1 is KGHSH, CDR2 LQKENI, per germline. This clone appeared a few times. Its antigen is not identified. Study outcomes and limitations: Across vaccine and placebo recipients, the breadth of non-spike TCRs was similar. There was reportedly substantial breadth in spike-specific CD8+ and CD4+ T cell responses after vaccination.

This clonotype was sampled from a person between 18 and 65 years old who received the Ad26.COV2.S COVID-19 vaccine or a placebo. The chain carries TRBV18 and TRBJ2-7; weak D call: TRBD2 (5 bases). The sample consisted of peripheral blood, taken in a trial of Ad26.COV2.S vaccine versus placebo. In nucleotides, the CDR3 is TGTGCCAGCTCACCAACGGGATCGTCCTACGAGCAGTACTTC. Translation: CASSPTGSSYEQYF.